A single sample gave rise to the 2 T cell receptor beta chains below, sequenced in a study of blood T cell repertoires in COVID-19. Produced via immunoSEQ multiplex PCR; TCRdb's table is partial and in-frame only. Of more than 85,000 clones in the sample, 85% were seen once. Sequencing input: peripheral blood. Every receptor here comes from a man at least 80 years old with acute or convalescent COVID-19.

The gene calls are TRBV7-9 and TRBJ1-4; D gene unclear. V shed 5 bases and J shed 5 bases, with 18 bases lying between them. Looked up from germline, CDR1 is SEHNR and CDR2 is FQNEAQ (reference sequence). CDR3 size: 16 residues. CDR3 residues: CASSPYDTPKNEKLFF. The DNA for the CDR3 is TGTGCCAGCAGCCCCTATGACACACCGAAAAATGAAAAACTGTTTTTT.

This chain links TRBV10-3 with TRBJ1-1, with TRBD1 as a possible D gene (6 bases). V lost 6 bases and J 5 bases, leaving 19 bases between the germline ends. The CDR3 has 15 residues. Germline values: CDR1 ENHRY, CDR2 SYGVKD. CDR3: CAISPPQGSLTEAFF. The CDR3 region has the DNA TGTGCCATCAGCCCCCCTCAGGGGTCTTTGACTGAAGCTTTCTTT.